These 27 T cell receptor beta chains were all obtained from the same sample, sequenced in a study of PD-1 blockade in classical Hodgkin lymphoma. Using immunoSEQ multiplex PCR, the repertoire was profiled, and TCRdb retains in-frame clones only, with some absent. The profile shows roughly 2,300 clones, under 65% of them singletons. Described time point: cycle 4 day 1 (C4D1), after about 6 weeks of nivolumab. Every patient experienced relapse after autologous stem cell transplantation, and brentuximab vedotin exposure varied. PBMCs were thawed, and CD8+ T cells were then isolated from them by magnetic negative selection. The sequenced sample was CD8+ T cells from blood, obtained before the fourth cycle of nivolumab. These TCRs come from a human donor with classical Hodgkin lymphoma.

The chain combines TRBV7-6 with TRBJ2-5; TRBD2 matches 12 bases. CDR3 length equals 17 residues. CDR1 and CDR2 (germline): SGHVS, FNYEAQ. The V and J ends lost 2 bases and 3 bases, in that order; junction bases with no gene match: 7. The CDR3 loop is CASSLPSGGAGEETQYF. The CDR3 DNA follows: TGTGCCAGCAGCTTACCTAGCGGGGGGGCCGGGGAAGAGACCCAGTACTTC. The whole variable domain, filled in from reference TRBV7-6 and TRBJ2-5, reads GAGVSQSPRYKVTKRGQDVALRCDPISGHVSLYWYRQALGQGPEFLTYFNYEAQQDKSGLPNDRFSAERPEGSISTLTIQRTEQRDSAMYRCASSLPSGGAGEETQYFGPGTRLLVL.

This sequence joins TRBV5-3 and TRBJ2-6, with 10 bases that match TRBD1. TRBV5-3 is annotated as an ORF whose role is uncertain. The ends lost 8 bases at V and 1 base at J; junction bases unmatched: 3. This CDR3 spans 15 amino acids. The CDR3 protein is CASGTGVSGANVLTF. CDR3 DNA sequence: TGTGCCAGCGGGACAGGGGTATCTGGGGCCAACGTCCTGACTTTC.

The rearrangement joins TRBV7-2 to TRBJ1-1; D ambiguous. Trimming took 1 base from V and 4 from J, leaving 4 bases between them. The CDR3 runs to 12 residues. The V gene's germline CDR1 is SGHTA and CDR2 FQGNSA. CDR3 sequence reads: CASSLGFTEAFF. CDR3 DNA: TGTGCCAGCAGCTTAGGGTTCACTGAAGCTTTCTTT.

V usage is TRBV5-1 and J usage is TRBJ2-3; a weak D match, TRBD1 (6 bases). The CDR3 totals 13 residues. The V end was cut by 2 bases, the J end by 5 bases, with 9 bases between. The germline V gene has CDR1 SGHRS and CDR2 YFSETQ. The CDR3 spells CASSFGGLDTQYF. The CDR3 bases are TGCGCCAGCAGCTTTGGGGGCCTAGATACGCAGTATTTT.

The chain joins TRBV11-3 to TRBJ1-2; 7 bases map to TRBD1. V dropped 8 bases and J dropped 2; count of bases not matched to a gene: 5. Germline CDR1 and CDR2: SGHNT and YENEEA. This CDR3 has 13 residues. This CDR3 is CASDQGGNYGYTF. DNA of the CDR3: TGTGCCAGCGACCAGGGGGGGAACTATGGCTACACCTTC.

The V call is TRBV6-9, the J call TRBJ1-1, with D unclear. V was shortened by 5 bases and J by 7 bases, with 8 bases between the two germline ends. Germline V gene data show CDR1 as MNHGY and CDR2 as SVAAGI. CDR3 length: 11 residues. The CDR3 sequence: CASSIHSEAFF. CDR3 coding DNA: TGTGCCAGCAGTATTCACAGTGAAGCTTTCTTT.

This rearrangement joins TRBV27 to TRBJ2-1, with TRBD2 as a possible D gene (5 bases). The CDR3 spans 14 residues. Trimming pared 5 bases from V and 5 bases from J, leaving 13 bases between. CDR1 and CDR2 from the germline V gene are MNHEY and SMNVEV (reference sequence). The CDR3 is CASSPLSGNNEQFF. The CDR3 DNA sequence: TGTGCCAGCAGTCCACTATCGGGGAACAATGAGCAGTTCTTC.

The V gene is TRBV28, the J gene TRBJ2-2; possibly TRBD1 for D (5 bases). The CDR3 extends over 15 amino acids. The germline V gene has CDR1 MDHEN and CDR2 SYDVKM. Trimming took off 0 bases at V and 5 bases at J, with 10 bases between the two ends. This chain's CDR3 is CASSLWGQGTGELFF. CDR3 nucleotide sequence: TGTGCCAGCAGTTTATGGGGGCAGGGAACCGGGGAGCTGTTTTTT. Full variable domain (rest looked up from reference TRBV28 and TRBJ2-2): DVKVTQSSRYLVKRTGEKVFLECVQDMDHENMFWYRQDPGLGLRLIYFSYDVKMKEKGDIPEGYSVSREKKERFSLILESASTNQTSMYLCASSLWGQGTGELFFGEGSRLTVL.

The genes are TRBV27 and TRBJ2-1; D assignment may be TRBD1 or TRBD2 (5 bases each). The CDR3 consists of 13 residues. Germline CDR1 and CDR2: MNHEY and SMNVEV (reference sequence). The V end was cut by 2 bases, the J end by 6 bases, with 8 bases between. The CDR3, as DNA: TGTGCCAGCAGTTTACGGGACGGCAATGAGCAGTTCTTC. Amino acids: CASSLRDGNEQFF.

As regards this clone: Since no conserved phenylalanine or tryptophan closes the CDR3, a read error is the likely cause. The DNA is omitted, as the CDR3 cannot be located on it reliably, and the CDR3 follows TCRdb's listing. The rearrangement uses TRBV6-1 and TRBJ2-7; TRBD1 reflects the table's D call only, with no check against the DNA. CDR1 is MNHNS and CDR2 is SASEGT in the germline V gene. The CDR3 is made up of 11 amino acids, end residues included. CDR3: CASRYRDRESI.

V and J are TRBV7-2 and TRBJ2-1, with D hard to call. V shed 1 base and J shed 7 bases, with 8 bases lying between them. This CDR3 has 13 residues. The germline CDR1 and CDR2 sequences are SGHTA and FQGNSA. In nucleotides, the CDR3 is TGTGCCAGCAGCTTAGAGGGATTTAATGAGCAGTTCTTC. Amino acid sequence: CASSLEGFNEQFF. Using reference TRBV7-2 and TRBJ2-1 for the parts outside the CDR3, the full variable domain is GAGVSQSPSNKVTEKGKDVELRCDPISGHTALYWYRQSLGQGLEFLIYFQGNSAPDKSGLPSDRFSAERTGGSVSTLTIQRTQQEDSAVYLCASSLEGFNEQFFGPGTRLTVL.

This chain links TRBV11-3 with TRBJ2-7; the D gene is possibly TRBD2 (6 bases). The length of the CDR3 is 14 residues. Trimming left V 3 bases short and J 6 bases short, with 15 bases between. The germline gives CDR1 SGHNT, CDR2 YENEEA. The CDR3: CASSLRGTGTEQYF. The CDR3 region has the DNA TGTGCCAGCAGCTTGCGGGGAACTGGGACCGAGCAGTACTTC.

The chain has TRBV11-2 and TRBJ2-2; D not certain. The length of the CDR3 is 17 residues. Trimming left V 0 bases short and J 0 bases short, with 11 bases between. CDR1 and CDR2 (germline): SGHAT, FQNNGV. The CDR3 loop is CASSLDNRVTNTGELFF. CDR3 DNA sequence: TGTGCCAGCAGCTTAGATAACCGGGTGACGAACACCGGGGAGCTGTTTTTT.

This clone was found once. This chain joins TRBV27 and TRBJ1-2, with D possibly matching TRBD1 (6 bases). Germline-derived CDR1 and CDR2 are MNHEY and SMNVEV (reference sequence). The CDR3 has 14 amino acids. Trimming took off 7 bases at V and 9 bases at J, with 21 bases between the two ends. This chain's CDR3 is CASKGGSGPSSYTF. The CDR3 nucleotides are TGTGCCAGCAAAGGGGGTTCAGGACCGTCGAGCTACACCTTC.

This chain links TRBV7-9 with TRBJ1-2; D possibly corresponds to TRBD1 (6 bases). The V gene lost 4 bases and the J gene lost 4 bases, with 16 bases spanning the gap. CDR1 and CDR2 (germline): SEHNR, FQNEAQ (reference sequence). CDR3 length: 15 residues. The CDR3 DNA reads as TGTGCCAGCAGCTCCACTACAACAGGGATCTATGGCTACACCTTC. It encodes CASSSTTTGIYGYTF.

As concerns this clone: This specimen includes other DNA sequences encoding the same CDR3. The CDR3 loop reads CASSPPGNTEAFF. CDR3 DNA: TGTGCCAGCTCACCACCAGGGAACACTGAAGCTTTCTTT. The V call is TRBV18, the J call TRBJ1-1; D remains ambiguous. This CDR3 region has 13 residues. Trimming cost V 0 bases and J 1 base, with 3 bases left between them. Germline V lookup: CDR1 KGHSH, CDR2 LQKENI. Complete variable domain (other parts from reference TRBV18 and TRBJ1-1): NAGVMQNPRHLVRRRGQEARLRCSPMKGHSHVYWYRQLPEEGLKFMVYLQKENIIDESGMPKERFSAEFPKEGPSILRIQQVVRGDSAAYFCASSPPGNTEAFFGQGTRLTVV.

This rearrangement joins TRBV5-4 to TRBJ2-7; maybe TRBD1 (7 bases). Deletions cut 3 bases from V and 5 bases from J, with 18 bases between. The germline V gene encodes CDR1 SGHNT and CDR2 YYREEE (reference sequence). The length of the CDR3 is 15 residues. CDR3 amino acids: CASSYGGTDFNEQYV. CDR3 nucleotide sequence: TGTGCCAGCAGCTATGGGGGGACAGATTTTAACGAGCAGTACGTC.

The V and J genes are TRBV11-2 and TRBJ1-4; D gene uncertain. In germline, CDR1 is SGHAT, CDR2 FQNNGV. V lost 4 bases, J lost 7 bases, and 13 bases lay in between. The CDR3 is made up of 14 amino acids. CDR3 DNA: TGTGCCAGCAGCTCCAATCCGGGTTCTGAAAAACTGTTTTTT. Translated, it gives CASSSNPGSEKLFF.

CDR3 sequence (DNA): TGTGCCAGTAGTATGCGGCGGGGGGGCGTCACAGATACGCAGTATTTT. This sequence encodes CASSMRRGGVTDTQYF. The rearrangement links TRBV19 to TRBJ2-3; 9 bases fit TRBD2. The CDR3 is 16 residues long. J lost 2 bases, V lost 3 bases, and 6 bases had no gene match. The V gene's germline CDR1 is LNHDA and CDR2 SQIVND (reference sequence). Full variable domain (remainder filled in from reference TRBV19 and TRBJ2-3): DGGITQSPKYLFRKEGQNVTLSCEQNLNHDAMYWYRQDPGQGLRLIYYSQIVNDFQKGDIAEGYSVSREKKESFPLTVTSAQKNPTAFYLCASSMRRGGVTDTQYFGPGTRLTVL.

The gene calls are TRBV6-5 and TRBJ2-7; 8 bases map to TRBD1. Germline V CDR1 and CDR2: MNHEY, SVGAGI. The CDR3 has 15 residues. Trimming cost V 2 bases and J 3 bases; bases outside gene matches: 6. As DNA, the CDR3 is TGTGCCAGCAGTTACCGACAGGGGTGGGTCTACGAGCAGTACTTC. Its protein is CASSYRQGWVYEQYF.

The V gene is TRBV11-1, the J gene TRBJ2-7, with 8 bases that match TRBD2. Germline values: CDR1 SGHAT, CDR2 FQDESV (reference sequence). Trimming at V came to 5 bases and at J to 3 bases, leaving 6 bases not matched to a gene. This CDR3 spans 14 amino acids. The CDR3 DNA follows: TGTGCCAGCAGCCCCGGGACTAGTATCTACGAGCAGTACTTC. Its translation is CASSPGTSIYEQYF.

The chain couples TRBV5-6 to TRBJ1-4; 11 bases fit TRBD1. The CDR3 is 16 residues long. In germline, CDR1 is SGHDT, CDR2 YYEEEE. V lost 4 bases, J lost 8 bases, and 10 bases stayed unmatched. CDR3 DNA: TGTGCCAGCAGCGGACAGGGGGCGACCCTGGAAGAAAAACTGTTTTTT. Translation gives CASSGQGATLEEKLFF. The whole variable domain, filled in from reference TRBV5-6 and TRBJ1-4, reads DAGVTQSPTHLIKTRGQQVTLRCSPKSGHDTVSWYQQALGQGPQFIFQYYEEEERQRGNFPDRFSGHQFPNYSSELNVNALLLGDSALYLCASSGQGATLEEKLFFGSGTQLSVL.

The rearrangement links TRBV7-9 to TRBJ2-1; D is unresolved. This CDR3 contains 13 residues. Trimming left V 5 bases short and J 4 bases short, with 9 bases between. Germline V gene data show CDR1 as SEHNR and CDR2 as FQNEAQ (reference sequence). CDR3 sequence (DNA): TGTGCCAGCAGCCCAAAAGGATACAATGAGCAGTTCTTC. This translates into CASSPKGYNEQFF.

Sample share makes this clone medium-sized. This chain joins TRBV5-1 and TRBJ1-1; 11 positions match TRBD1. The CDR3 length is 16 residues. Trimming took 0 bases from V and 8 from J; bases not matched to a gene: 9. Germline values: CDR1 SGHRS, CDR2 YFSETQ. CDR3 in DNA: TGCGCCAGCAGCTTGGCCGGACAGGGGGCTCGGTCGGAAGCTTTCTTT. Translation gives CASSLAGQGARSEAFF.

The chain uses TRBV6-6 and TRBJ2-7, with 7 nucleotides matching TRBD1. The CDR3 covers 11 residues. V shed 10 bases, J shed 6 bases, and the junction held 6 bases outside the gene matches. Germline V lookup: CDR1 MNHNY, CDR2 SVGAGI (reference sequence). In nucleotides, the CDR3 is TGTGCCACCCTGACAGGGTCCGAGCAGTACTTC. Translated: CATLTGSEQYF.

This clone was seen a few times. The chain recombines TRBV6-6 with TRBJ1-1; D possibly corresponds to TRBD1 (6 bases). CDR1 is MNHNY and CDR2 is SVGAGI in the germline V gene (reference sequence). V gave up 3 bases and J gave up 1 base, with 9 bases separating them. This CDR3 is 14 amino acids long. Written as DNA, the CDR3 is TGTGCCAGCAGTTATGGCAGGGGGAACACTGAAGCTTTCTTT. Translation gives CASSYGRGNTEAFF.

As regards this clone: Other nucleotide sequences in the sample specify the same CDR3. The V gene is TRBV20-1, the J gene TRBJ2-7, with D uncertain. The CDR3 sequence is 11 residues long. Per the germline V gene, CDR1 is DFQATT and CDR2 is SNEGSKA (reference sequence). Trimming took off 3 bases at V and 0 bases at J, with 3 bases between the two ends. CDR3 region: CSASTSYEQYV. The CDR3 DNA is TGCAGTGCTAGTACCTCCTACGAGCAGTACGTC.